The present T cell receptor (beta chain) was sequenced within a study of blood T cell repertoires in COVID-19. Study-level information: The samples span acute and convalescent COVID-19 from the United States, Italy and Spain. In each case, the material was cDNA or gDNA derived from T cells, B-cell-depleted T cells, or PBMCs.

This clone was seen a single time. After removal of 3 bases from V and 7 bases from J, the junction contained 10 bases not matched to a gene. Germline-derived CDR1 and CDR2 are DFQATT and SNEGSKA (reference sequence). This CDR3 spans 16 amino acids. Authors' processing steps: Reference gene primer amplification gave nucleated cell count estimates. The repertoire was sequenced with immunoSEQ multiplex PCR; TCRdb's copy has only in-frame clones and lacks some. The V and J calls and clone size come from that table; D and trimming were worked out from the DNA. The repertoire has approximately 230,000 clones, 86% of them found once; the top ten carry around 2%.

The receptor was derived from a man younger than 45 who had recovered from COVID-19. V usage is TRBV20-1 and J usage is TRBJ2-7, with 15 nucleotides matching TRBD2. Sequencing was done on a sample of peripheral blood. CDR3 sequence reads: CSASDTTGTSGREQYF. The CDR3 bases are TGCAGTGCTAGTGATACTACCGGGACTAGCGGGAGGGAGCAGTACTTC.